One sample yielded the 8 T cell receptor beta chains listed below, sequenced in a study of beta chain features in type 1 diabetes. The isolated RNA, all of it, was reverse transcribed, so expressed TCRB transcripts were what got sequenced. TCRdb's table, derived via immunoSEQ multiplex PCR, lists solely in-frame clones and lacks some. The data contain under 900,000 clones, about a sixth of them singletons. The sequenced sample consisted of naive CD4+ T cells from blood. These receptors were taken from a woman younger than 30 in good health.

The sample holds a few counts of this clone. The chain has TRBV6-6 and TRBJ2-7; possibly TRBD1 for D (5 bases). The V end was cut by 2 bases, the J end by 2 bases, with 16 bases between. Germline assignment: CDR1 MNHNY and CDR2 SVGAGI (reference sequence). The CDR3 consists of 16 residues. In nucleotides, the CDR3 is TGTGCCAGCAGTTACGCGGTGGGGCAGAACACCTACGAGCAGTACTTC. It yields the protein CASSYAVGQNTYEQYF.

The chain couples TRBV27 to TRBJ2-4; D may correspond to TRBD1 or TRBD2 (5 bases each). CDR1 is MNHEY, CDR2 SMNVEV, per germline (reference sequence). V lost 5 bases and J 1 base, leaving 9 bases between the germline ends. This CDR3 region has 14 residues. DNA for the CDR3: TGTGCCAGCAGTCCCGGGACGGCCAAAAACATTCAGTACTTC. Translation gives CASSPGTAKNIQYF.

This clone was detected a few times. Other DNA sequences in the sample encode the same CDR3. The V call is TRBV5-1, the J call TRBJ2-1, with 8 nucleotides matching TRBD2. The V gene's germline CDR1 is SGHRS and CDR2 YFSETQ. CDR3 length equals 15 residues. V lost 0 bases to trimming and J lost 2 bases; unmatched junction nucleotides: 1. CDR3 in amino acids: CASSLAGGTYNEQFF. CDR3 DNA sequence: TGCGCCAGCAGCTTGGCGGGAGGGACCTACAATGAGCAGTTCTTC. The full variable domain, in which reference TRBV5-1 and TRBJ2-1 provide the parts outside the CDR3, is KAGVTQTPRYLIKTRGQQVTLSCSPISGHRSVSWYQQTPGQGLQFLFEYFSETQRNKGNFPGRFSGRQFSNSRSEMNVSTLELGDSALYLCASSLAGGTYNEQFFGPGTRLTVL.

In this sample, this clone turned up a few times. The V and J genes are TRBV6-6 and TRBJ2-3, with 14 bases matching TRBD2. Germline trimming cut 3 bases from V and 14 bases from J; bases unmatched to any gene: 10. CDR1 MNHNY and CDR2 SVGAGI come from the germline V gene (reference sequence). This CDR3 has 15 residues. CDR3 bases: TGTGCCAGCAGTTATTCCGGGACTAGCGGGAGAAAGCCGTATTTT. This encodes CASSYSGTSGRKPYF.

This clone has just a few counts. The rearrangement joins TRBV28 to TRBJ2-2, with D maybe TRBD1 (8 bases). V was cut by 10 bases and J by 4 bases, with 16 bases left in between. The CDR3 totals 14 residues. CDR1 is MDHEN, CDR2 SYDVKM, per germline. In nucleotides, the CDR3 is TGTGCCACTCAACAGGGGGGGCGCACCGGGGAGCTGTTTTTT. The encoded protein is CATQQGGRTGELFF.

This clone was seen more than once but under ten times. The gene calls are TRBV14 and TRBJ1-4, with 7 positions matching TRBD1. With V trimmed by 3 bases and J by 7 bases, 5 bases remained unmatched. The CDR3 loop spans 14 amino acids. Germline CDR1 reads SGHDN; CDR2 reads FVKESK. The CDR3 loop is CASSQTGRTEKLFF. For the CDR3, the DNA is TGTGCCAGCAGCCAGACAGGGCGGACTGAAAAACTGTTTTTT.

This clone was seen a few times. The junction does not match germline at one end; this may be a read error. The chain joins TRBV7-7 to TRBJ2-1, with 7 bases fitting TRBD2. CDR3 length: 13 residues. Germline values: CDR1 SSHAT, CDR2 FNYEAQ (reference sequence). In DNA form, the CDR3 reads TGTGCTAGCAGCCCCGGGAGGAACAATGAGCAGTTCTTC. Translation gives CASSPGRNNEQFF.

The chain is built from TRBV6-1 and TRBJ2-5; 7 bases match TRBD2. Germline lookup yields CDR1 MNHNS and CDR2 SASEGT. The CDR3 length is 13 residues. Unmatched junction bases numbered 3, after V lost 1 base and J lost 7 bases. CDR3 protein: CASSEGGGSTQYF. The CDR3 bases are TGTGCCAGCAGTGAAGGCGGGGGTTCGACCCAGTACTTC.